Here is one T cell receptor (beta chain) with its context. Its specificity is unknown. This sample was included in a study of spatial heterogeneity in lung cancer. Background on the study: Sequences of the beta chain were consistently detected in greater numbers than alpha-chain sequences. Unique TCR and UMI combinations averaged more than ten appearances each in raw reads.

Sample time point: sample taken at primary tumor resection. Whole RNA obtained from tumor, nontumor lung or frozen PBMC underwent sequencing without sorting. Using its own MiXCR run on the 5' RACE reads, TCRdb lists one record per CDR3 protein. The table includes around 40,000 distinct CDR3 sequences, about 6% detected once. V was clipped by 5 bases and J by 6 bases, with 14 bases between them. Germline V gene data show CDR1 as GTSNPN and CDR2 as SVGIG (reference sequence). The CDR3 runs to 14 residues. Findings of the study overall: Ubiquitous expanded tumor TCRs surfaced in blood more at resection than they did at follow-up.

The specimen comprised PBMCs, sampled at surgery. The rearrangement links TRBV30 to TRBJ1-6; D ambiguous. This receptor was obtained from a male donor with early-stage non-small cell lung cancer. Here the CDR3 DNA reads TGTGCCTGGCGCAGTTCACGGACTAATTCACCCCTCCACTTT. This gives the protein CAWRSSRTNSPLHF.